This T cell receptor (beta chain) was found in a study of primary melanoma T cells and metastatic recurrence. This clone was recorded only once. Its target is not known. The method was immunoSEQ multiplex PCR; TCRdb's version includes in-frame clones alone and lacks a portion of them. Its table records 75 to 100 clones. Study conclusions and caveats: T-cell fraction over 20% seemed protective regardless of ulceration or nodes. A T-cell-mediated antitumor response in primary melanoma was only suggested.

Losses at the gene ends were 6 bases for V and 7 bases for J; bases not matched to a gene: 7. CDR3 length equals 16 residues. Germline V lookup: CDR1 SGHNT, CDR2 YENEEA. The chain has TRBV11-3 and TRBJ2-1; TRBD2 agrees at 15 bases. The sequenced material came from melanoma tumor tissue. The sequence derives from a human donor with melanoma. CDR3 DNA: TGTGCCAGCAGTCGTGACGGGACTAGCGGGGGGAATGAGCAGTTCTTC. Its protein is CASSRDGTSGGNEQFF. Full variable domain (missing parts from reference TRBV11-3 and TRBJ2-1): EAGVVQSPRYKIIEKKQPVAFWCNPISGHNTLYWYLQNLGQGPELLIRYENEEAVDDSQLPKDRFSAERLKGVDSTLKIQPAELGDSAVYLCASSRDGTSGGNEQFFGPGTRLTVL.